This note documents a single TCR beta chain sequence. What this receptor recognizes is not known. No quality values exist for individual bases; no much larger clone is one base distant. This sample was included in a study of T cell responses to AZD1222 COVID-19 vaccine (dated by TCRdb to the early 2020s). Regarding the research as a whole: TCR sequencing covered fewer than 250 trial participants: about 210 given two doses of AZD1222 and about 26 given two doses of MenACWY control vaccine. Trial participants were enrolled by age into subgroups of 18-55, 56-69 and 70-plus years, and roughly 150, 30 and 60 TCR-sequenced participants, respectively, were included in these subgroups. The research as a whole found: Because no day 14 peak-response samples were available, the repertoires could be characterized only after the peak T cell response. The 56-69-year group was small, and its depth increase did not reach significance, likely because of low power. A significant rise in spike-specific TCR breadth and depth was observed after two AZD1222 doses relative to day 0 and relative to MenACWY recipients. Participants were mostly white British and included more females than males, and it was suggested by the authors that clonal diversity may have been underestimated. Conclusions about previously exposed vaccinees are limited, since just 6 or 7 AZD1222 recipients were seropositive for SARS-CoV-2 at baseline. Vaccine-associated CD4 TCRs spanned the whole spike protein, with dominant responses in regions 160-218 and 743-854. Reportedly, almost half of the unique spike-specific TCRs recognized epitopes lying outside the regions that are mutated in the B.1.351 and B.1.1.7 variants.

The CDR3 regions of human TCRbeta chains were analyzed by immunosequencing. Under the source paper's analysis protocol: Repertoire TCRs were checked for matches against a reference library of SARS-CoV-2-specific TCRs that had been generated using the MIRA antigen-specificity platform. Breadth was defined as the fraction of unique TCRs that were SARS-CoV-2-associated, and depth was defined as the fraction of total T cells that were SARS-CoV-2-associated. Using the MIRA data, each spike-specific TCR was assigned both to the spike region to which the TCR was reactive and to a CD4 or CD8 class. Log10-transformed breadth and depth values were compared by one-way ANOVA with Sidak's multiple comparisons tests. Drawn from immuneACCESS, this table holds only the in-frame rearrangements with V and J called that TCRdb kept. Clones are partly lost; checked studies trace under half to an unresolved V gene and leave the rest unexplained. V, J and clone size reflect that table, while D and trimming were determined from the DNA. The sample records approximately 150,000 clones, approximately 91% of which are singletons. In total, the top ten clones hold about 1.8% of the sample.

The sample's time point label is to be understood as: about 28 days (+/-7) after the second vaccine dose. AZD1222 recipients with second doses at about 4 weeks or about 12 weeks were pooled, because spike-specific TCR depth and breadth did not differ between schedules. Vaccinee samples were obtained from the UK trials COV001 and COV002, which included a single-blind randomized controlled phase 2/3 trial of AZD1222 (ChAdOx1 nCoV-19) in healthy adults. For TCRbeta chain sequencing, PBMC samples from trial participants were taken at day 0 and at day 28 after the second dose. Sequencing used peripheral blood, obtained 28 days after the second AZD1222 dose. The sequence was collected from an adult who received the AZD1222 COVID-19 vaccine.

In nucleotide form, the sequence is TGTGCCAGCAGCCCTCCATTCAAGACCGGGGAGCTGTTTTTT. It specifies CASSPPFKTGELFF. Recombination connected TRBV7-3 to TRBJ2-2; a confident D gene designation cannot be given. The cysteine opens and the phenylalanine closes a CDR3 of 14 amino acids. Only the CDR3 region is kept as DNA, spanning 42 bases read in frame from base 1. V lost 5 bases and J lost 5 bases; the stretch between them is 12 bases long. The germline V gene supplies CDR1 SGHTA and CDR2 FQGTGA.